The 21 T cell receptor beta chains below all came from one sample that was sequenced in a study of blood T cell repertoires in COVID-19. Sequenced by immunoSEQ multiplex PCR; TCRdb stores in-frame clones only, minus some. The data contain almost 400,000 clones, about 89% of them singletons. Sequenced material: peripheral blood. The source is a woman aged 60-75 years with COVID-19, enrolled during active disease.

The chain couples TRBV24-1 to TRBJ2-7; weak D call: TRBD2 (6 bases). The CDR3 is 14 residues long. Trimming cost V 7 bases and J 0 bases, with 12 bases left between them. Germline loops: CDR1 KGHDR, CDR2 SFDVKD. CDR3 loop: CATSSGLRSYEQYF. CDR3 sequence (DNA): TGTGCCACCAGCTCGGGACTCCGCTCCTACGAGCAGTACTTC.

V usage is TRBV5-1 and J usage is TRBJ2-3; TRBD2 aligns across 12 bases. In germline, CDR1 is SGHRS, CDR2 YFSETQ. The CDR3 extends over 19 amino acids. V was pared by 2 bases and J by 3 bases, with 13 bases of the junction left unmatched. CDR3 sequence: CASSFEASGGATLTDTQYF. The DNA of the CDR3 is TGCGCCAGCAGCTTTGAGGCTAGCGGGGGGGCAACTCTGACAGATACGCAGTATTTT.

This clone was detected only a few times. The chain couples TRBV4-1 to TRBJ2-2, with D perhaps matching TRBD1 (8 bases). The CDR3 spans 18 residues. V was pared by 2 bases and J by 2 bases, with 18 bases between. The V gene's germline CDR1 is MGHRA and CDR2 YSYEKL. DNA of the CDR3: TGCGCCAGCAGCCAAACCCGAACAGGGGGGGGAAACACCGGGGAGCTGTTTTTT. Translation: CASSQTRTGGGNTGELFF.

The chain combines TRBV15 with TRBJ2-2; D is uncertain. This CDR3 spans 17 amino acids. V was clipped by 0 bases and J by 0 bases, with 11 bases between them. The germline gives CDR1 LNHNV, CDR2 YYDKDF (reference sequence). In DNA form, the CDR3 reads TGTGCCACCAGCAGAGATCGAGTTGTCACGAACACCGGGGAGCTGTTTTTT. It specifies CATSRDRVVTNTGELFF.

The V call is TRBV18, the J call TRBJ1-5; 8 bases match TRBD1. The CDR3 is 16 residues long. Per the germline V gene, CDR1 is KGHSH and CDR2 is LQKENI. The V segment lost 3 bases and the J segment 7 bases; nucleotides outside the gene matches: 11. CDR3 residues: CASSPPIGQGEQPQHF. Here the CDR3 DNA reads TGTGCCAGCTCACCCCCTATAGGACAGGGCGAGCAGCCCCAGCATTTT.

As DNA, the CDR3 is TGTGCCAGCAGTCCCATTGCCCGGACAGGGAATGATGGCTACACCTTC. Translating it yields CASSPIARTGNDGYTF. The chain couples TRBV28 to TRBJ1-2, with 8 bases that match TRBD1. This CDR3 has 16 residues. Germline CDR1 MDHEN, CDR2 SYDVKM. Trimming took 5 bases from V and 6 from J; bases not matched to a gene: 14.

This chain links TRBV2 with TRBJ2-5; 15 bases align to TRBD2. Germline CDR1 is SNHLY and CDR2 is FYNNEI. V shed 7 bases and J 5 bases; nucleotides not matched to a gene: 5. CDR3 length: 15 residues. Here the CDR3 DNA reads TGTGCCAGCAAACTCGGACTAGCGGGGGGGGAGACCCAGTACTTC. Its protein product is CASKLGLAGGETQYF.

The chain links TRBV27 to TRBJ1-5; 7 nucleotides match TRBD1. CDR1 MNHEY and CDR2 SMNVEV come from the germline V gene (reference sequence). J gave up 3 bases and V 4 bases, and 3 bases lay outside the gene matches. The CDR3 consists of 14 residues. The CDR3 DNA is TGTGCCAGCAGTTCGACAGGGAACAATCAGCCCCAGCATTTT. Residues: CASSSTGNNQPQHF.

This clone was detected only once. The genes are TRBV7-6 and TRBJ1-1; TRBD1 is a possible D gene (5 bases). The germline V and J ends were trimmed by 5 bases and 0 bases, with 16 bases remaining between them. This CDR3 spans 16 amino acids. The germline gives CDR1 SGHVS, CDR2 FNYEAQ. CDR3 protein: CASSRGGPLVNTEAFF. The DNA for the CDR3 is TGTGCCAGCAGCCGGGGGGGTCCTTTGGTGAACACTGAAGCTTTCTTT.

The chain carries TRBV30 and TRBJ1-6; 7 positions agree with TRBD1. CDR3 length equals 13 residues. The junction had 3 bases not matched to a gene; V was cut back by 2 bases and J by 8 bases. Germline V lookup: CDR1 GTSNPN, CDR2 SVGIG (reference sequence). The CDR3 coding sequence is TGTGCCTGGAGTAGGGGGACAGATTCACCCCTCCACTTT. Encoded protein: CAWSRGTDSPLHF.

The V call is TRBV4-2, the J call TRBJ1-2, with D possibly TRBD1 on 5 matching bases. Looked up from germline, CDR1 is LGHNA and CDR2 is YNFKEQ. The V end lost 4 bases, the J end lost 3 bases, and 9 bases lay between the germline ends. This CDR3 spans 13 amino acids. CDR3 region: CASSPGGYYGYTF. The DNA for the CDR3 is TGTGCCAGCAGCCCGGGGGGATACTATGGCTACACCTTC.

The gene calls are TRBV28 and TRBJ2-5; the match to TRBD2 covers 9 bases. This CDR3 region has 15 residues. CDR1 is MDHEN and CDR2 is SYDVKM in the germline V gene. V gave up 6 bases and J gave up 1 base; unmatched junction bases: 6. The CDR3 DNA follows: TGTGCCAGCAGGGTGAGCGGGGGGAGCCAAGAGACCCAGTACTTC. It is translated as CASRVSGGSQETQYF.

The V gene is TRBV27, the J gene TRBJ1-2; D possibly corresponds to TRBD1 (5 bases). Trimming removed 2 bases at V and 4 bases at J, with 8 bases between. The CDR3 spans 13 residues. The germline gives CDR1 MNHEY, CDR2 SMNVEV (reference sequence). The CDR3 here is CASSLQGGYGYTF. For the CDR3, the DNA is TGTGCCAGCAGTTTACAGGGTGGCTATGGCTACACCTTC.

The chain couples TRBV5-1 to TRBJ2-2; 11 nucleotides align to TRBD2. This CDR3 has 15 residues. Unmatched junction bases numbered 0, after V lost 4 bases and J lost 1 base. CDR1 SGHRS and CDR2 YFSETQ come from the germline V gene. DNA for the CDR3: TGCGCCAGCAGCGGACTAGCGGGGAACACCGGGGAGCTGTTTTTT. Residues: CASSGLAGNTGELFF.

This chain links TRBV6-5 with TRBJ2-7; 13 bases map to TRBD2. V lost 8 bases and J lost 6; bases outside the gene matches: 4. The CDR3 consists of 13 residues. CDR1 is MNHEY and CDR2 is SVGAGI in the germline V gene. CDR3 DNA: TGTGCCAGCGGACTAGCGGGGGCGATCGAGCAGTACTTC. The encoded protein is CASGLAGAIEQYF.

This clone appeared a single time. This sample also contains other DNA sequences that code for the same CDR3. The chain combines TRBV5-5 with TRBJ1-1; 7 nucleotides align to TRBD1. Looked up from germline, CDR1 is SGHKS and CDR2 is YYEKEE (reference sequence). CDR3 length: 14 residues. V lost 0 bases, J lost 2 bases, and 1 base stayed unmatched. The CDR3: CASSLEGANTEAFF. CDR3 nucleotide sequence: TGTGCCAGCAGCTTGGAGGGGGCAAACACTGAAGCTTTCTTT.

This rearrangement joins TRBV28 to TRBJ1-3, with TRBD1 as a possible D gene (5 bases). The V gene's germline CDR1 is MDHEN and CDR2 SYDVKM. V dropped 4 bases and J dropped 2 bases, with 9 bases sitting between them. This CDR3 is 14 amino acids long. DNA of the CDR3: TGTGCCAGCAGTTGGAGGGGTGCTGGAAACACCATATATTTT. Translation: CASSWRGAGNTIYF.

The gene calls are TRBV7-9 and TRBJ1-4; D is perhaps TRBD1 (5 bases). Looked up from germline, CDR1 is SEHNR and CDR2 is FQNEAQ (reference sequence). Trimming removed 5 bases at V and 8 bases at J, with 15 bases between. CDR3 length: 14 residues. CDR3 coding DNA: TGTGCCAGCAGCCCCACGATCCAGGGCGAAAAACTGTTTTTT. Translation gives CASSPTIQGEKLFF.

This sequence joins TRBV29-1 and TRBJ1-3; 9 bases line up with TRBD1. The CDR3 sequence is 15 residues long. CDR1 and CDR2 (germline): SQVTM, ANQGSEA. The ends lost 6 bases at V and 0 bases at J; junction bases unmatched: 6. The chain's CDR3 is CSVQMTGGSGNTIYF. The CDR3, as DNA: TGCAGCGTCCAGATGACAGGGGGCTCTGGAAACACCATATATTTT.

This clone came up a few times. CDR3: CASTGAGGQPQHF. The CDR3 DNA reads as TGCGCCAGCACAGGGGCGGGGGGTCAGCCCCAGCATTTT. This chain joins TRBV10-2 and TRBJ1-5, with D perhaps TRBD1 (6 bases). The germline gives CDR1 WSHSY, CDR2 SAAADI. The ends were cut back, 7 bases at V and 6 bases at J, with 13 bases in the middle. This CDR3 comprises 13 residues.

The CDR3 here is CASSLPPTAYYGYTF. The CDR3 DNA reads TGTGCCAGCAGCTTGCCCCCGACAGCATACTATGGCTACACCTTC. The chain joins TRBV5-5 to TRBJ1-2; weak D call: TRBD1 (5 bases). Trimming stripped 1 base from V and 3 bases from J, with 13 bases between. The CDR3 totals 15 residues. Germline V gives CDR1 SGHKS, CDR2 YYEKEE (reference sequence).